Listed here are 16 T cell receptor beta chains from one sample, sequenced in a study of radiotherapy plus CTLA-4 blockade in lung cancer. Only in-frame clones appear in the TCRdb table, and some are missing; sequencing was by immunoSEQ multiplex PCR. This sample carries roughly 98,000 clones, approximately 78% of them seen once, and the ten largest clones take 3% to 3.5%. The sequences come from peripheral blood, collected from a patient treated with radiotherapy plus ipilimumab. The receptors stem from a human donor with non-small cell lung cancer who had a partial response to radiotherapy plus ipilimumab.

The chain combines TRBV11-2 with TRBJ2-7, with D hard to call. CDR3 length equals 14 residues. From germline, CDR1 is SGHAT and CDR2 FQNNGV. The V end was cut by 1 base, the J end by 2 bases, with 9 bases between. In DNA form, the CDR3 reads TGTGCCAGCAGCTTAGTACGAGGTACCTACGAGCAGTACTTC. It specifies CASSLVRGTYEQYF.

The J gene is TRBJ1-1, the V gene TRBV7-9, with 7 bases lining up with TRBD1. The CDR3 is 16 amino acids. The V segment lost 3 bases and the J segment 5 bases; nucleotides outside the gene matches: 12. CDR1 is SEHNR, CDR2 FQNEAQ, per germline (reference sequence). The CDR3 protein is CASSFYTGTVSTEAFF. The CDR3 DNA reads as TGTGCCAGCAGCTTCTATACCGGGACAGTATCAACTGAAGCTTTCTTT.

The rearrangement uses TRBV18 and TRBJ2-3, with D possibly matching TRBD2 (7 bases). V lost 4 bases, J lost 4 bases, and 15 bases lay in between. Germline lookup yields CDR1 KGHSH and CDR2 LQKENI. The CDR3 length is 15 residues. The DNA for the CDR3 is TGTGCCAGCTCACGGCGGGGAGGGGGAGCAGATACGCAGTATTTT. It yields the protein CASSRRGGGADTQYF. The whole variable domain, filled in from reference TRBV18 and TRBJ2-3, reads NAGVMQNPRHLVRRRGQEARLRCSPMKGHSHVYWYRQLPEEGLKFMVYLQKENIIDESGMPKERFSAEFPKEGPSILRIQQVVRGDSAAYFCASSRRGGGADTQYFGPGTRLTVL.

The V call is TRBV6-1, the J call TRBJ2-1, with 10 bases matching TRBD2. J gave up 0 bases and V 10 bases, and 3 bases lay outside the gene matches. This CDR3 has 14 amino acids. Looked up from germline, CDR1 is MNHNS and CDR2 is SASEGT. CDR3 residues: CAIASGSSYNEQFF. Written as DNA, the CDR3 is TGTGCCATCGCTAGCGGGAGCTCCTACAATGAGCAGTTCTTC.

This sequence joins TRBV11-2 and TRBJ2-3; 7 positions match TRBD2. The CDR3 runs to 15 residues. Germline values: CDR1 SGHAT, CDR2 FQNNGV. V trimming: 2 bases; J trimming: 1 base; junction bases outside the gene matches: 3. CDR3 protein: CASSLRGGGTDTQYF. The CDR3 DNA is TGTGCCAGCAGCTTAAGGGGAGGGGGCACAGATACGCAGTATTTT.

This chain connects TRBV5-1 to TRBJ2-2; a weak D match, TRBD2 (6 bases). The CDR3 covers 15 residues. Germline loops: CDR1 SGHRS, CDR2 YFSETQ. V lost 0 bases and J 6 bases, leaving 12 bases between the germline ends. CDR3 loop: CASSLAGSGAGELFF. CDR3 nucleotide sequence: TGCGCCAGCAGCTTGGCTGGCTCGGGGGCCGGGGAGCTGTTTTTT.

This clone was seen more than once but under ten times. The genes are TRBV18 and TRBJ1-5; 10 bases are shared with TRBD1. V was pared by 0 bases and J by 3 bases, with 2 bases of the junction left unmatched. The germline V gene has CDR1 KGHSH and CDR2 LQKENI. The CDR3 is 16 residues long. The CDR3 region has the DNA TGTGCCAGCTCACCACCGGGACAGGGGCCCAATCAGCCCCAGCATTTT. Its translation is CASSPPGQGPNQPQHF.

The chain recombines TRBV7-2 with TRBJ2-1, with TRBD2 identical over 8 bases. After removal of 0 bases from V and 7 bases from J, the junction contained 5 bases not matched to a gene. This CDR3 region has 15 residues. Germline V lookup: CDR1 SGHTA, CDR2 FQGNSA. CDR3 sequence (DNA): TGTGCCAGCAGCTTAGCCGTGACTAGCGCTAATGAGCAGTTCTTC. Translating it yields CASSLAVTSANEQFF.

The CDR3 nucleotides read TGTGCCAGCAGCCCGGACAGGGTCTATGGCTACACCTTC. It encodes CASSPDRVYGYTF. This chain links TRBV14 with TRBJ1-2; 8 bases are a match to TRBD1. The CDR3 extends over 13 amino acids. Looked up from germline, CDR1 is SGHDN and CDR2 is FVKESK. Trimming at V came to 4 bases and at J to 4 bases, leaving 2 bases not matched to a gene.

This chain uses TRBV9 with TRBJ2-6; no reliable D call. Germline CDR1 reads SGDLS; CDR2 reads YYNGEE. The CDR3 totals 14 residues. The V and J ends lost 8 bases and 0 bases respectively, with 9 bases between them. CDR3 sequence: CASGRRSGANVLTF. DNA for the CDR3: TGTGCCAGTGGCAGGCGCTCTGGGGCCAACGTCCTGACTTTC.

The chain is built from TRBV10-1 and TRBJ1-1; the D is unclear. This CDR3 is 14 amino acids long. V lost 5 bases to trimming and J lost 1 base, with 11 bases between them. Per germline, CDR1 WNHNN and CDR2 SYGVQD (reference sequence). The CDR3 protein is CASSPSGPNTEAFF. CDR3 nucleotides: TGCGCCAGCAGTCCCTCAGGCCCGAACACTGAAGCTTTCTTT.

The chain joins TRBV10-3 to TRBJ1-2, with D possibly matching TRBD1 (6 bases). The length of the CDR3 is 14 residues. Germline CDR1 reads ENHRY; CDR2 reads SYGVKD. Between the trimmed V and J ends, which lost 2 bases and 3 bases, there was a span of 10 bases. The CDR3 here is CAISEATGYYGYTF. The CDR3, as DNA: TGTGCCATCAGTGAGGCCACAGGGTACTATGGCTACACCTTC.

This clone was counted a few times. This rearrangement joins TRBV29-1 to TRBJ2-2; D is uncertain. Germline lookup yields CDR1 SQVTM and CDR2 ANQGSEA. Between the trimmed V and J ends, which lost 3 bases and 2 bases, there was a span of 7 bases. This CDR3 spans 13 amino acids. The CDR3 DNA reads as TGCAGCGTTGATCGGAGTAACACCGGGGAGCTGTTTTTT. Residues: CSVDRSNTGELFF.

The rearrangement links TRBV27 to TRBJ2-7, with a weak D call TRBD1 (6 bases). In germline, CDR1 is MNHEY, CDR2 SMNVEV (reference sequence). The V end lost 4 bases, the J end lost 5 bases, and 18 bases lay between the germline ends. The CDR3 length is 15 residues. CDR3 nucleotide sequence: TGTGCCAGCAGTTCCCCCTTTGGGGGCCTGAACGAGCAGTACTTC. Amino acids: CASSSPFGGLNEQYF.

In this sample, this clone turned up a few times. The rearrangement joins TRBV6-1 to TRBJ2-7; 13 nucleotides match TRBD2. CDR1 and CDR2 from the germline V gene are MNHNS and SASEGT. J was trimmed by 6 bases and V by 5 bases; bases with no gene match: 4. The CDR3 runs to 14 residues. CDR3 sequence: CASSRGLAGSEQYF. CDR3 nucleotides: TGTGCCAGCAGTCGGGGACTAGCGGGATCCGAGCAGTACTTC.

This clone was counted once. The V gene is TRBV5-4, the J gene TRBJ2-1; tentatively, D is TRBD1 (5 bases). The CDR3 has 13 residues. The germline V and J ends were trimmed by 4 bases and 5 bases, with 10 bases remaining between them. The germline gives CDR1 SGHNT, CDR2 YYREEE (reference sequence). The CDR3 region has the DNA TGTGCCAGCAGCACGGACACGAACAATGAGCAGTTCTTC. As protein: CASSTDTNNEQFF.